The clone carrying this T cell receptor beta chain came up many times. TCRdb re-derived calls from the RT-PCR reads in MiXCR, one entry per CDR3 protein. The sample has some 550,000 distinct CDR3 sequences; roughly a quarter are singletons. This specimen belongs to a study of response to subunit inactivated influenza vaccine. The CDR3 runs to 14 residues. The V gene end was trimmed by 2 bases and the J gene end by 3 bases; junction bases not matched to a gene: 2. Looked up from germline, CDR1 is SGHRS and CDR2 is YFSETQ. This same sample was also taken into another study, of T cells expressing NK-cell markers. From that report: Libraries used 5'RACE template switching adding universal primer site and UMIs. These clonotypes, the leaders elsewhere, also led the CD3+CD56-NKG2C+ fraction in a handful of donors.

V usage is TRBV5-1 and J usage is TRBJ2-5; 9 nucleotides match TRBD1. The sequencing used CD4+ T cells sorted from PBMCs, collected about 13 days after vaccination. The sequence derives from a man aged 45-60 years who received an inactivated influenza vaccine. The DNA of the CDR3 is TGCGCCAGCAGCTTAGGACAGGGGAAAGAGACCCAGTACTTC. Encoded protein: CASSLGQGKETQYF.